The rows below give T cell receptor beta chains drawn from one sample of a study of naive and memory T cell subsets. TCRdb reprocessed the UMI-ligation and nested PCR reads via MiXCR and lists one record per CDR3 protein. Of around 30,000 distinct CDR3 sequences listed, around a sixth are singletons. Sequencing was performed on effector memory CD4+ T cells from blood. The origin of the receptors is a human donor in good health. Each CDR3 is given with its conserved first and last residue. A D gene is named only where the DNA matches it firmly. The size field is filled for only some rows; it gives once, few, many or a size class.

clone_size	j_call	d_call	v_call	cdr3_length	cdr3_nt	cdr3_aa
.	TRBJ1-6	.	TRBV3-1	14	TGTGCCAGCAGCTCAGGACAGACTAATTCACCCCTCCACTTT	CASSSGQTNSPLHF
few	TRBJ2-5	.	TRBV4-3	14	TGCGCCAGCAGCCAAGATCGGAGCCTCGGGGCCCAGTACTTC	CASSQDRSLGAQYF
.	TRBJ1-1	.	TRBV9	15	TGTGCCAGCAGCGCCCAACTAGGTGGGAACACTGAAGCTTTCTTT	CASSAQLGGNTEAFF
many	TRBJ1-2	.	TRBV5-1	14	TGCGCCAGCGCAAACTTCAGGGTGGCCTATGGCTACACCTTC	CASANFRVAYGYTF
.	TRBJ1-1	.	TRBV27	13	TGTGCCAGCAGTTATAGAACCAACACTGAAGCTTTCTTT	CASSYRTNTEAFF
.	TRBJ1-4	.	TRBV29-1	12	.	CSVGQGTEKLVF
.	TRBJ1-2	.	TRBV30	12	TGTGCCTGGAGGGTCGGTAACTATGGCTACACCTTC	CAWRVGNYGYTF
many	TRBJ1-1	.	TRBV6-2/TRBV6-3	12	TGTGCCAGCAGTTACTCGGAAACTCGAGCTTTCTTT	CASSYSETRAFF
.	TRBJ2-1	TRBD1	TRBV20-1	12	TGCAGTGCCGGCCTACAGGGGAATGAGCAGTTCTTC	CSAGLQGNEQFF
.	TRBJ2-3	.	TRBV20-1	12	TGCAGTGCGCGGCAGGGACCAGATACGCAGTATTTT	CSARQGPDTQYF
few	TRBJ2-1	TRBD2	TRBV5-1	17	TGCGCCAGCAACTTGGCGTCTAGCGGGAGGAGGGGTGTCGAGCAGTTCTTC	CASNLASSGRRGVEQFF
.	TRBJ2-2	.	TRBV29-1	15	TGCAGCGTTGCGAATAGCGGAAGGAAAGGGGGGGAGCTGTTTTTT	CSVANSGRKGGELFF
many	TRBJ2-3	.	TRBV6-2/TRBV6-3	15	TGTGCCAGCACAATATCTAGCCCTAGCACAGATACGCAGTATTTT	CASTISSPSTDTQYF
few	TRBJ1-6	.	TRBV7-2	14	TGTGCCAGCAGCGCCAGGGGTGAACCCTCACCCCTCCACTTT	CASSARGEPSPLHF
few	TRBJ1-1	.	TRBV19	12	TGTGCCACAAGAGGTCGAGAGACTGAAGCTTTCTTT	CATRGRETEAFF
once	TRBJ2-1	.	TRBV5-6	13	TGTGCCAGCAGCTTCGGTCGATACAATGAGCAGTTCTTC	CASSFGRYNEQFF
medium-sized	TRBJ1-5	.	TRBV10-3	15	TGTGCCATCAGTGAATCGGGGGGACCCAATCAGCCCCAGCATTTT	CAISESGGPNQPQHF
.	TRBJ2-7	TRBD2	TRBV20-1	15	TGCAGTGCTAGAGATCATGGACTAGCTAACTACGAGCAGTACTTC	CSARDHGLANYEQYF
.	TRBJ1-1	.	TRBV29-1	10	TGCAGCGTCGATGGACCTGAAGCTTTCTTT	CSVDGPEAFF
few	TRBJ1-1	.	TRBV5-6	18	TGTGCCAGCAGCTTGGGGGAGCTCCGTCTTGGGATGAACACTGAAGCTTTCTTT	CASSLGELRLGMNTEAFF
few	TRBJ2-7	TRBD2	TRBV5-1	16	TGCGCCAGCAGCCCGGACCCTAGCGGGATCTCCTACGAGCAGTACTTC	CASSPDPSGISYEQYF
many	TRBJ1-4	TRBD1	TRBV30	14	TGTGCCTGGAGTGTTCAGGGGGCTGGGGAAAAACTGTTTTTT	CAWSVQGAGEKLFF
once	TRBJ1-1	TRBD1	TRBV7-8	15	TGTGCCAGCAGCTCACAGGGGGCCATGAACACTGAAGCTTTCTTT	CASSSQGAMNTEAFF
many	TRBJ2-5	TRBD1	TRBV7-6	13	TGTGCCAGCAGCTTGGGGAGCGACAGGGCCTTTCACTTC	CASSLGSDRAFHF
many	TRBJ1-2	.	TRBV18	16	TGTGCCAGCTCACCACCGGAGGGCAGGGTCAACTATGGCTACACCTTC	CASSPPEGRVNYGYTF
few	TRBJ1-5	TRBD1	TRBV28	15	TGTGCCAGCAGTTTTCTAGGGGGCGCGGGTCAGCCCCAGCATTTT	CASSFLGGAGQPQHF
few	TRBJ1-1	.	TRBV7-3	15	TGTGCCAGCAGCCGAGGGGCCAGCTCTGGCACTGAAGCTTTCTTT	CASSRGASSGTEAFF
.	TRBJ2-3	TRBD2	TRBV2	14	TGTGCCAGCAGTCGGACTAGCCGCCCAGATACGCAGTATTTT	CASSRTSRPDTQYF
.	TRBJ2-7	TRBD1	TRBV5-5	14	TGTGCCAGCAGCTCCGGGACAGGGTACCACGAGCAGTACTTC	CASSSGTGYHEQYF
.	TRBJ1-4	.	TRBV12-3/TRBV12-4	14	TGTGCCAACCAGCGGGCAGAAACTAATGAAAAACTGTTTTTT	CANQRAETNEKLFF